The T cell receptor beta chain described here comes from a study of T-cell memory formation after mild COVID-19. This clonotype occurred many times. 5'RACE primed from the constant segment yielded TCR alpha and TCR beta cDNA libraries bearing sample barcodes and UMIs. TCRdb processed the 5' RACE reads anew with MiXCR; each CDR3 protein has one entry. The table lists 250,000 to 300,000 distinct CDR3 sequences, around 15% of them singletons, with about a fifth in the top ten. In germline, CDR1 is MNHEY, CDR2 SVGAGI. The junction had 7 bases not matched to a gene; V was cut back by 6 bases and J by 5 bases. The CDR3 is 13 residues long.

The sample was PBMCs or a T cell subset sorted from them (not recorded which). V and J are TRBV6-5 and TRBJ2-7, with 7 bases aligning to TRBD2. The sequence came from a man in his late teens or twenties who had mild COVID-19 (a few samples of this study predate the infection). Cell type and time point are not known. CDR3: CASSPGGYNEQYF. The CDR3 DNA reads as TGTGCCAGCAGCCCCGGGGGGTACAACGAGCAGTACTTC.